A selection of T cell receptor beta chains follows, all from one sample in a study of post-analysis software for immune sequencing data. Using its own MiXCR run on the PCR reads, TCRdb lists one record per CDR3 protein. The sample has almost 700,000 distinct CDR3 sequences; 55% to 70% are singletons. Sequencing input: blood. The source is a girl aged 2-10 years with multiple sclerosis. The CDR3 runs from the conserved cysteine through the conserved F or W. D genes are given only for firm matches. Where a row states a size, it is once, few, many or the class of an expanded clone; other rows omit it.

J: TRBJ2-3; V: TRBV20-1; D: TRBD1; size: few; DNA: TGCAGTGCGATCAGAACACAGGGGGCTTCGGATACGCAGTATTTT; CDR3: CSAIRTQGASDTQYF
J: TRBJ1-1; V: TRBV6-1; D: .; size: .; DNA: TGTGCCAGCAGTGAAGGGCTCCTGAACACTGAAGCTTTCTTT; CDR3: CASSEGLLNTEAFF
J: TRBJ2-3; V: TRBV6-6; D: .; size: few; DNA: TGTGCCAGCAGTTACCAGCTCTTGGCGGATACGCAGTATTTT; CDR3: CASSYQLLADTQYF
J: TRBJ2-3; V: TRBV20-1; D: TRBD2; size: few; DNA: TGCAGTGCTAGAGATACCCAGCGGGAGGGCTCCGGGACGCAGTATTTT; CDR3: CSARDTQREGSGTQYF
J: TRBJ2-3; V: TRBV5-6; D: TRBD2; size: .; DNA: TGTGCCAGCAGCCCCACTAGCGGGAGCTACGGGAGCACAGATACGCAGTATTTT; CDR3: CASSPTSGSYGSTDTQYF
J: TRBJ2-7; V: TRBV28; D: .; size: .; DNA: TGTGCCAGCAGCCAAGCTGGCGGCGAGCAGTACTTC; CDR3: CASSQAGGEQYF
J: TRBJ1-1; V: TRBV29-1; D: .; size: few; DNA: TGCAGCGTTGGGGCAGGGGACACTGAAGCTTTCTTT; CDR3: CSVGAGDTEAFF
J: TRBJ2-3; V: TRBV20-1; D: .; size: once; DNA: TGCAGTGCCACCATCCTAGGGGCTAGCGTCCCAGATACGCAGTATTTT; CDR3: CSATILGASVPDTQYF
J: TRBJ2-5; V: TRBV20-1; D: .; size: .; DNA: TGCAGTGCTAGCGCCGACGGGATGACCCAAGAGACCCAGTACTTC; CDR3: CSASADGMTQETQYF
J: TRBJ1-4; V: TRBV7-2; D: TRBD1; size: .; DNA: TGTGCCAGCAGCTTCGACAGGGGGTATTACGAAAAACTGTTTTTT; CDR3: CASSFDRGYYEKLFF
J: TRBJ1-5; V: TRBV6-6; D: TRBD1; size: once; DNA: TGTGCCAGCAAGAGGGGGCTTAGCAATCAGCCCCAGCATTTT; CDR3: CASKRGLSNQPQHF
J: TRBJ2-3; V: TRBV29-1; D: TRBD2; size: few; DNA: TGCAGCGTTGAAGATCCGTGGACTAGCGGGAGCACAGATACGCAGTATTTT; CDR3: CSVEDPWTSGSTDTQYF
J: TRBJ1-2; V: TRBV5-1; D: .; size: .; DNA: TGCGCCAGCAAAGTAGACATCAACTATGGCTACACCTTC; CDR3: CASKVDINYGYTF
J: TRBJ1-5; V: TRBV10-2; D: TRBD1; size: .; DNA: TGCGCCAGCAGTTTTACGGGACAGGGACAGCCCCAGCATTTT; CDR3: CASSFTGQGQPQHF
J: TRBJ2-1; V: TRBV7-9; D: .; size: .; DNA: TGTGCCAGCAGCTTGAACCAGGGAAGTCAGTTCTTC; CDR3: CASSLNQGSQFF
J: TRBJ1-4; V: TRBV7-9; D: .; size: .; DNA: TGTGCCAGCAGCGACAGAGCAACTAATGAAAAACTGTTTTTT; CDR3: CASSDRATNEKLFF
J: TRBJ2-3; V: TRBV29-1; D: .; size: few; DNA: TGCAGCGGCCTGGAGGGTTCCCCAACAGATACGCAGTATTTT; CDR3: CSGLEGSPTDTQYF
J: TRBJ2-4; V: TRBV16; D: .; size: .; DNA: TGTGCCAGCAGCCAAAATGTCCAGGGAGAAGCCAAAAACATTCAGTACTTC; CDR3: CASSQNVQGEAKNIQYF
J: TRBJ1-2; V: TRBV7-2; D: TRBD1; size: .; DNA: TGTGCCAGCAGCCGGGACAGGGGTGGAGGCTACACCTTC; CDR3: CASSRDRGGGYTF
J: TRBJ2-1; V: TRBV20-1; D: .; size: few; DNA: TGCAGTGCCCCAGGGCGGAACCGAGTCTACAATGAGCAGTTCTTC; CDR3: CSAPGRNRVYNEQFF
J: TRBJ2-3; V: TRBV29-1; D: .; size: .; DNA: TGCAGCGTCAGGGGAGCGGGCACAGATACGCAGTATTTT; CDR3: CSVRGAGTDTQYF
J: TRBJ2-1; V: TRBV10-2; D: TRBD1; size: .; DNA: TGCGCCAGCAGCGAGGCCGACAGGGCCTACAATGAGCAGTTCTTC; CDR3: CASSEADRAYNEQFF
J: TRBJ2-5; V: TRBV5-1; D: TRBD1; size: .; DNA: TGCGCCAGCAGCTACAGACAGGGAAAGCAAGAGACCCAGTACTTC; CDR3: CASSYRQGKQETQYF
J: TRBJ2-7; V: TRBV7-2; D: TRBD2; size: .; DNA: TGTGCCAGCAGCCTACTAGCGGGAGAGTACGAGCAGTACTTC; CDR3: CASSLLAGEYEQYF
J: TRBJ1-1; V: TRBV20-1; D: TRBD1; size: .; DNA: TGCAGTGCCCCTCGGGACAGGGGGGACGCCGAAGCTTTCTTT; CDR3: CSAPRDRGDAEAFF
J: TRBJ2-1; V: TRBV5-5; D: .; size: .; DNA: TGTGCCAGCAGCTTGGGCGAAAAAAAGACAGATCGTTACAATGAGCAGTTCTTC; CDR3: CASSLGEKKTDRYNEQFF
J: TRBJ1-1; V: TRBV29-1; D: .; size: once; DNA: TGCAGCGTTGGGGCTGGGGGGATGAACACTGAAGCTTTCTTT; CDR3: CSVGAGGMNTEAFF
J: TRBJ1-2; V: TRBV20-1; D: .; size: .; DNA: TGCAGTGCCCCTGGGGACTATGGCTACACCTTC; CDR3: CSAPGDYGYTF
J: TRBJ1-2; V: TRBV12-3/TRBV12-4; D: TRBD1; size: .; DNA: TGTGCCAGCAGTAAGGGACAGGCGGCCACGTCCTATGGCTACACCTTC; CDR3: CASSKGQAATSYGYTF
J: TRBJ2-3; V: TRBV20-1; D: .; size: few; DNA: TGCAGTGCCCGTCCTAGGCGGGGGCCGGGGGAGTATACGCAGTATTTT; CDR3: CSARPRRGPGEYTQYF
J: TRBJ2-1; V: TRBV7-2; D: TRBD2; size: few; DNA: TGTGCCAGCAGCTCGGGACTAGCGGCTTCCTACAATGAGCAGTTCTTC; CDR3: CASSSGLAASYNEQFF
J: TRBJ2-5; V: TRBV25-1; D: .; size: .; DNA: TGTGCCAGCAGTGAATCTCGGGGAACGTTGGAGACCCAGTACTTC; CDR3: CASSESRGTLETQYF
J: TRBJ1-5; V: TRBV5-6; D: .; size: .; DNA: TGTGCCAGCAGCCAAGGGTGGGATGGCAATCAGCCCCAGCATTTT; CDR3: CASSQGWDGNQPQHF
J: TRBJ2-1; V: TRBV5-1; D: .; size: .; DNA: TGCGCCAGCACCCTGTACACCGGCGTCTCTAGTTACAATGAGCAGTTCTTC; CDR3: CASTLYTGVSSYNEQFF
J: TRBJ2-1; V: TRBV7-3; D: .; size: .; DNA: TGTGCCAGCAGCCCCTCGCTAAGCTCCTACAATGAGCAGTTCTTC; CDR3: CASSPSLSSYNEQFF
J: TRBJ2-1; V: TRBV4-3; D: .; size: .; DNA: TGCGCCAGCAGCCAAGAGGGCGGCCCCTCTGCCTACAATGAGCAGTTCTTC; CDR3: CASSQEGGPSAYNEQFF
J: TRBJ2-1; V: TRBV5-1; D: TRBD2; size: .; DNA: TGCGCCGGCGGGGGGCGGCGCGATGAGCAGTTCTTC; CDR3: CAGGGRRDEQFF
J: TRBJ1-1; V: TRBV6-5; D: .; size: .; DNA: TGTGCCAGCAGTTACAGGCGCTTTGCGGGGCTGAACACTGAAGCTTTCTTT; CDR3: CASSYRRFAGLNTEAFF
J: TRBJ2-3; V: TRBV7-2; D: TRBD2; size: few; DNA: TGTGCCAGCAGCTTACCCACTAGCGGATACACAGATACGCAGTATTTT; CDR3: CASSLPTSGYTDTQYF